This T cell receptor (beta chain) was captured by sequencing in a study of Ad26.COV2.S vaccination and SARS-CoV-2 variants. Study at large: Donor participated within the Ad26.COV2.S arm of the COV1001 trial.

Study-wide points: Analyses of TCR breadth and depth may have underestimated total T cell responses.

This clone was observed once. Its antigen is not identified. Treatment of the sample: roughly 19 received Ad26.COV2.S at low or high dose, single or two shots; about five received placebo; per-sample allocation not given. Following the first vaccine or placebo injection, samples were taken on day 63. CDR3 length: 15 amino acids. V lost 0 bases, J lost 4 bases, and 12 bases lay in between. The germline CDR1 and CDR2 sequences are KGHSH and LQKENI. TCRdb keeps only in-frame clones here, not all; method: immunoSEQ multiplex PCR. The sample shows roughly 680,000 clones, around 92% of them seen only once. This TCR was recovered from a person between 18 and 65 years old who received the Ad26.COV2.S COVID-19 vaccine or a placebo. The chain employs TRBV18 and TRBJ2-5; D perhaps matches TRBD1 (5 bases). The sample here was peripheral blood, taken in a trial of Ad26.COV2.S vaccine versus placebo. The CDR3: CASSPPVGQGETQYF. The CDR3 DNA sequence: TGTGCCAGCTCACCACCCGTAGGTCAGGGAGAGACCCAGTACTTC.